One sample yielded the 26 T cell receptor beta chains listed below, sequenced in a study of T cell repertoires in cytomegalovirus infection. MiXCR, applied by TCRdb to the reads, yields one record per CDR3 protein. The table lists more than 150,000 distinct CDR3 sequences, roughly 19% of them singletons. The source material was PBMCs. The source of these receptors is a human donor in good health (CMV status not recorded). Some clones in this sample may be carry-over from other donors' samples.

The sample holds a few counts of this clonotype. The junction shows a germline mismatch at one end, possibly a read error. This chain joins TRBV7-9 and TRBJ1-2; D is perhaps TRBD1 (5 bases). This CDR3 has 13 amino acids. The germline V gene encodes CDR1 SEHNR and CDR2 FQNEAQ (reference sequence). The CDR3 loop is CASSPLGVGDGDF. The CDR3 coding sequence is TGTGCCAGCAGCCCGTTAGGTGTAGGGGACGGAGACTTC.

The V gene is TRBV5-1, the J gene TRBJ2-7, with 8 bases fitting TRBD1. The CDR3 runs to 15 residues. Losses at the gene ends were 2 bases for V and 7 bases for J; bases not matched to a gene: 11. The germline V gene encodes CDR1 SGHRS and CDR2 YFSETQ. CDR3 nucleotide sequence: TGCGCCAGCAGCTTCCTCGGGACAGGCCCGGCAGAGCAGTACTTC. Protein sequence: CASSFLGTGPAEQYF.

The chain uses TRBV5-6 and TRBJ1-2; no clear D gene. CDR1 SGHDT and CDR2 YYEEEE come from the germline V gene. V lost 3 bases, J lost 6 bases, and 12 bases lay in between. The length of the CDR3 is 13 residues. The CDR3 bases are TGTGCCAGCAGCTGGACGGGCGGAAATGGCTACACCTTC. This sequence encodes CASSWTGGNGYTF. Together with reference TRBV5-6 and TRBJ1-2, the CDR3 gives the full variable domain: DAGVTQSPTHLIKTRGQQVTLRCSPKSGHDTVSWYQQALGQGPQFIFQYYEEEERQRGNFPDRFSGHQFPNYSSELNVNALLLGDSALYLCASSWTGGNGYTFGSGTRLTVV.

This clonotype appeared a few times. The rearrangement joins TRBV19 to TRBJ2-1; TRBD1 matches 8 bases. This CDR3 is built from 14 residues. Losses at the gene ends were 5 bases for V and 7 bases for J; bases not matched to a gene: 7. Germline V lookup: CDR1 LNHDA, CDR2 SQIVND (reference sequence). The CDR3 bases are TGTGCCAGTAGTTGGCAGGGGGCGGAAAATGAGCAGTTCTTC. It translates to CASSWQGAENEQFF.

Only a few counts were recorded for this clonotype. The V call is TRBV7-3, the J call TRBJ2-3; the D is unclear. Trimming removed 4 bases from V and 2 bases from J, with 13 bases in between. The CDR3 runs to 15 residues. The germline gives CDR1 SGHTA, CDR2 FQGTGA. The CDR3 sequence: CASSSSGGDTDTQYF. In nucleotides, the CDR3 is TGTGCCAGCAGCTCCTCGGGCGGAGACACAGATACGCAGTATTTT. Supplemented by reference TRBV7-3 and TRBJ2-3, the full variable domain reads GAGVSQTPSNKVTEKGKYVELRCDPISGHTALYWYRQSLGQGPEFLIYFQGTGAADDSGLPNDRFFAVRPEGSVSTLKIQRTERGDSAVYLCASSSSGGDTDTQYFGPGTRLTVL.

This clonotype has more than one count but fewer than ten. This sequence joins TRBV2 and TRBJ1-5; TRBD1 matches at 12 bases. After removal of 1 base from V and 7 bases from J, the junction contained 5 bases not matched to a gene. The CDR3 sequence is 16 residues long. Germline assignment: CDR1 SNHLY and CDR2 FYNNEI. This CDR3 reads CASSEGDRGLGQPQHF. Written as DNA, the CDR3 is TGTGCCAGCAGTGAAGGGGACAGGGGGCTAGGGCAGCCCCAGCATTTT.

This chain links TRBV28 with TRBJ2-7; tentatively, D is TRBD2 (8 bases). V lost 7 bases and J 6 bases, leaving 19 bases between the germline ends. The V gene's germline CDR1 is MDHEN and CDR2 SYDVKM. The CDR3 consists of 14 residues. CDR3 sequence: CASTQGGLDAEQYF. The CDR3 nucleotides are TGTGCCAGCACTCAGGGGGGACTAGATGCCGAGCAGTACTTC.

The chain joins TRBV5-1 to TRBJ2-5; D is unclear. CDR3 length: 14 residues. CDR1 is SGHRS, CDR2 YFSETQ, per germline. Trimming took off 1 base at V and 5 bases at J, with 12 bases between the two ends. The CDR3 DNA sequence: TGCGCCAGCAGCTTGTTACAGCGTTCGGAGACCCAGTACTTC. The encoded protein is CASSLLQRSETQYF.

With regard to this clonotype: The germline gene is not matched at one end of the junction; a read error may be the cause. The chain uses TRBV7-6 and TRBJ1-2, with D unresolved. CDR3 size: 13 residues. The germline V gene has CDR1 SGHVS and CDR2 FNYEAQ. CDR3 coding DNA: TGTGCCAGCAGTTTAGGACGGATCTATGGCTACACCTTC. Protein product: CASSLGRIYGYTF. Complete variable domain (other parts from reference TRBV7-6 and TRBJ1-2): GAGVSQSPRYKVTKRGQDVALRCDPISGHVSLYWYRQALGQGPEFLTYFNYEAQQDKSGLPNDRFSAERPEGSISTLTIQRTEQRDSAMYRCASSLGRIYGYTFGSGTRLTVV.

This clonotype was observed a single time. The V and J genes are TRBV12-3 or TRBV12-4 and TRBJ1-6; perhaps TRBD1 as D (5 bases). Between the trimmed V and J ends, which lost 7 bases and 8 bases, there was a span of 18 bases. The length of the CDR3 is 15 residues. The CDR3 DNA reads TGTGCCAGCAAGCTGGGACGGACTTTGGATTCACCCCTCCACTTT. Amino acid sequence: CASKLGRTLDSPLHF.

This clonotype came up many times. CDR3 region: CASSEFSGASTDTQYF. The CDR3 region has the DNA TGTGCCAGCAGTGAGTTTTCGGGGGCTAGCACAGATACGCAGTATTTT. This chain uses TRBV6-1 with TRBJ2-3, with D possibly called TRBD1 or TRBD2 (6 bases each). Trimming shortened V by 3 bases and J by 0 bases, and 13 bases separated the two germline ends. This CDR3 contains 16 residues. Germline CDR1 reads MNHNS; CDR2 reads SASEGT.

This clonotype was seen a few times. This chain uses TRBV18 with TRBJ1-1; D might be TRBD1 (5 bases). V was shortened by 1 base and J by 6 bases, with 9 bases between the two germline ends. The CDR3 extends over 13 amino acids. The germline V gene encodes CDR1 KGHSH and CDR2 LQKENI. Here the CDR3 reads CASSPQGRAEAFF. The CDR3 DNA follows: TGTGCCAGCTCACCACAGGGGAGGGCTGAAGCTTTCTTT.

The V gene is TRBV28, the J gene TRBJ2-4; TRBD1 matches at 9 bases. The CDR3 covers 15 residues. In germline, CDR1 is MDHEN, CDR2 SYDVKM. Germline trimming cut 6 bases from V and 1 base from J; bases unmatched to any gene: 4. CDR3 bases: TGTGCCAGCAGCAGGACAGGGGCGGCCAAAAACATTCAGTACTTC. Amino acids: CASSRTGAAKNIQYF.

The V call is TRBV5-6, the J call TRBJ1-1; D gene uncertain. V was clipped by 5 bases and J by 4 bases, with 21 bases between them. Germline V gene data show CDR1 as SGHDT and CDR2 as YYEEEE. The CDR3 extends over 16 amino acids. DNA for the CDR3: TGTGCCAGCAGGAGTGGCGCCTCACGAGCGGGCACTGAAGCTTTCTTT. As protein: CASRSGASRAGTEAFF.

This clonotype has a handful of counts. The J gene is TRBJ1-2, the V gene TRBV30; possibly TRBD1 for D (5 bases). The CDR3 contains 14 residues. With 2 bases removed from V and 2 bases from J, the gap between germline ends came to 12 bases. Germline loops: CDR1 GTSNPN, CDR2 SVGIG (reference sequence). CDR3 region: CAWSRQGSNYGYTF. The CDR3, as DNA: TGTGCCTGGAGTCGGCAGGGCTCGAACTATGGCTACACCTTC. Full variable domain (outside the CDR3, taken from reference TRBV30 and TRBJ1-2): SQTIHQWPATLVQPVGSPLSLECTVEGTSNPNLYWYRQAAGRGLQLLFYSVGIGQISSEVPQNLSASRPQDRQFILSSKKLLLSDSGFYLCAWSRQGSNYGYTFGSGTRLTVV.

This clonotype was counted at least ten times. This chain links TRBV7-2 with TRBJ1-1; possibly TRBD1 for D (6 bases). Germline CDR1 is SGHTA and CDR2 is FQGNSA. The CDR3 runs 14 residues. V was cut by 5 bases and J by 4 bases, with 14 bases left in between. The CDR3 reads CASSQRRRGTEAFF. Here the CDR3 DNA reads TGTGCCAGCAGCCAACGCCGCAGGGGCACTGAAGCTTTCTTT.

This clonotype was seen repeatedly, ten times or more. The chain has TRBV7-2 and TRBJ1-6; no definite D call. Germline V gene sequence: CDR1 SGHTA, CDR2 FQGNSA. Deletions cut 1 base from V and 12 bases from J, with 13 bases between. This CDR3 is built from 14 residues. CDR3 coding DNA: TGTGCCAGCAGCTTAGACGCTTCCGCCAAACCCCTCCACTTT. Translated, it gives CASSLDASAKPLHF.

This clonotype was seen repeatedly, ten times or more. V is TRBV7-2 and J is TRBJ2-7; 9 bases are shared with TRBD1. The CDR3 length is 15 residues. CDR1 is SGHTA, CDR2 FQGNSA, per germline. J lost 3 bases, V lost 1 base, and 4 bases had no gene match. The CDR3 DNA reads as TGTGCCAGCAGCTTAGGCGGGACAGGGTACTACGAGCAGTACTTC. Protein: CASSLGGTGYYEQYF.

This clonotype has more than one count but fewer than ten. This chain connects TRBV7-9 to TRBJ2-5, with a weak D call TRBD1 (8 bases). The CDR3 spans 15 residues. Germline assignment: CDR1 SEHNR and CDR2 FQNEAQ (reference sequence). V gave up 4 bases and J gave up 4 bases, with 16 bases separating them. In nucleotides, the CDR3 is TGTGCCAGCAGCTCCGGGACTACAGGGGGAGAGACCCAGTACTTC. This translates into CASSSGTTGGETQYF.

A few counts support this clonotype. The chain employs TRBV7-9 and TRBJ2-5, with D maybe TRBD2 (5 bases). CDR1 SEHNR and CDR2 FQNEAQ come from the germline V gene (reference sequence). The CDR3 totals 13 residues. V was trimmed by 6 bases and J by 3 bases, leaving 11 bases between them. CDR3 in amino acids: CASRLTGEETQYF. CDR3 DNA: TGTGCCAGCAGACTTACCGGGGAAGAGACCCAGTACTTC.

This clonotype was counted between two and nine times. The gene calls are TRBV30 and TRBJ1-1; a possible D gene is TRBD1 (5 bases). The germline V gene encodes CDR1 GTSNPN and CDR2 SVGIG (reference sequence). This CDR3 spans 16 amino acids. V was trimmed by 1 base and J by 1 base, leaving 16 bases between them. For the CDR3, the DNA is TGTGCCTGGAGTGAACCAAGCGGGGGGGGGAACACTGAAGCTTTCTTT. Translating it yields CAWSEPSGGGNTEAFF.

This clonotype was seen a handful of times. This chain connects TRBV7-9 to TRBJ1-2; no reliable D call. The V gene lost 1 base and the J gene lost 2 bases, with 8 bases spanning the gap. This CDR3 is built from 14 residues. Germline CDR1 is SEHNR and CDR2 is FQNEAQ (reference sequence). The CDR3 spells CASSLVVSNYGYTF. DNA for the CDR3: TGTGCCAGCAGCTTAGTCGTCAGCAACTATGGCTACACCTTC.

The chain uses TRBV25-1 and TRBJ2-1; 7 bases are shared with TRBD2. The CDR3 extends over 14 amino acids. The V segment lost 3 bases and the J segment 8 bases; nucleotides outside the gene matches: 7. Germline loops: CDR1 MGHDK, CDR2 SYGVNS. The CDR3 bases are TGTGCCAGCAGTGAGGACGCGGGGGTCTATGAGCAGTTCTTC. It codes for CASSEDAGVYEQFF.

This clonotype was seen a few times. The CDR3 bases are TGTGCCAGCTCTCCGCGTCTAGCGGGAGGGCCCGGGGACGAGCAGTACTTC. This codes for CASSPRLAGGPGDEQYF. The V and J genes are TRBV18 and TRBJ2-7; 12 bases agree with TRBD2. Germline CDR1 is KGHSH and CDR2 is LQKENI. Trimming removed 6 bases from V and 5 bases from J; junction bases left unmatched: 14. The CDR3 is 17 amino acids.

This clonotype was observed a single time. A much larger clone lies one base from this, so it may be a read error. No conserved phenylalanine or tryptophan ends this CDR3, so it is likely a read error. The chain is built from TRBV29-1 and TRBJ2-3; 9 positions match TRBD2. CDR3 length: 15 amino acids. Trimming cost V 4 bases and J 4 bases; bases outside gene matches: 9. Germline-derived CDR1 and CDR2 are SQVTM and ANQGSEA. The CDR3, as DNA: TGCAGCGTTGTTCTTAGCGGGGGAAGGGCAGATACGCAGTATTTG. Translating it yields CSVVLSGGRADTQYL.

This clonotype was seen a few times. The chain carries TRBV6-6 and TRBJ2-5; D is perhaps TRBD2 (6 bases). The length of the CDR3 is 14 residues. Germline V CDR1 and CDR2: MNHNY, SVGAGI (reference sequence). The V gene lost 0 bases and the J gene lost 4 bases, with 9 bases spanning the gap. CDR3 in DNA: TGTGCCAGCAGTTACTCTGAGGGAGGAGAGACCCAGTACTTC. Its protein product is CASSYSEGGETQYF.